A selection of T cell receptor beta chains follows, all from one sample in a study of metastatic and nonmetastatic thyroid tumors. With MiXCR, TCRdb reprocessed the PCR reads. The table records 23,000 or so clones, about a quarter of them present only once. The sequencing sample was made of tumor tissue. The receptors originated from a female donor with papillary thyroid cancer or a benign thyroid nodule (not recorded which). Some clones in this sample may be carry-over from other donors' samples. Each CDR3 is given with its conserved first and last residue. The D gene is left open where the match is weak. Some rows have no size entry. The others give once, few or many, or a class for an expanded clone.

14 | TRBJ2-4 | TRBV27 | many | TRBD2 | TGTGCCAGCAGTTTACGGGGGGGTCTAAACATTCAGTACTTC | CASSLRGGLNIQYF
13 | TRBJ1-2 | TRBV6-5 | medium-sized | - | TGTGCCAGCAGTTACTCTTACCAGTATGGCTACACCTTC | CASSYSYQYGYTF
15 | TRBJ2-7 | TRBV7-2 | medium-sized | TRBD1 | TGTGCCAGCAGCGCCCGGGACAGGGGTGGGGTGGGGGAGTACTTC | CASSARDRGGVGEYF
15 | TRBJ1-3 | TRBV30 | many | - | TGTGCCTGGTCTCGGCTTCCGGACGAGCGTAACACCATATATTTT | CAWSRLPDERNTIYF
13 | TRBJ1-1 | TRBV18 | - | - | TGTGCCAGCTCGCCACCAGTCGACACTGAAGCTTTCTTT | CASSPPVDTEAFF
14 | TRBJ1-1 | TRBV5-1 | many | - | TGCGCCAGCAGCTCGGCCGGGGGCTACACTGAAGCTTTCTTT | CASSSAGGYTEAFF
14 | TRBJ2-3 | TRBV2 | many | TRBD2 | TGTGCCAGCAGGAAAGCGGGGGGCACAGATACGCAGTATTTT | CASRKAGGTDTQYF
20 | TRBJ2-7 | TRBV15 | - | TRBD2 | TGTGCCACCAGCAGGGAGACTAGCGGGGGTGCACCTCCGTGCTCCTACGAGCAGTACTTC | CATSRETSGGAPPCSYEQYF
13 | TRBJ2-7 | TRBV20-1 | once | TRBD2 | TGCAGTGCCAGGCGGGGGATCGTTTACGAGCAGTACTTC | CSARRGIVYEQYF
14 | TRBJ2-5 | TRBV20-1 | once | - | TGCAGTGCCTTCCGACAGCCCGTTGAGGAGACCCAGTACTTC | CSAFRQPVEETQYF
16 | TRBJ1-1 | TRBV13 | - | TRBD1 | TGTGCCAGCAGCTTACCCCGGACAGGGAGGAACACTGAAGCTTTCTTT | CASSLPRTGRNTEAFF
13 | TRBJ2-7 | TRBV30 | once | TRBD2 | TGTGCCTGGAGTCGGGGGGAGTCCTACGAGCAGTACTTC | CAWSRGESYEQYF
15 | TRBJ1-3 | TRBV6-2/TRBV6-3 | medium-sized | TRBD1 | TGTGCCAGCAGCCTCGGGACAGGATCTGGAAACACCATATATTTT | CASSLGTGSGNTIYF
14 | TRBJ2-3 | TRBV9 | - | - | TGTGCCAGCAGCGTAGAAGGACTTAGGGATACGCAGTATTTT | CASSVEGLRDTQYF
17 | TRBJ2-5 | TRBV5-1 | - | TRBD2 | TGCGCCAGCAGCTTGGGAGTCCTAGCGGGGGCTCCAAGCCCCCAGTACTTC | CASSLGVLAGAPSPQYF
14 | TRBJ2-2 | TRBV20-1 | - | TRBD2 | TGCAGTGCTAGACTAGCGGGAGACACCGGGGAGCTGTTTTTT | CSARLAGDTGELFF
13 | TRBJ2-1 | TRBV27 | many | - | TGTGCCAGCACCGGAAGCTCCTACAATGAGCAGTTCTTC | CASTGSSYNEQFF
12 | TRBJ1-2 | TRBV2 | many | - | TGTGCCAGCATCGGGACACGGAAGGGCTACACCTTC | CASIGTRKGYTF
16 | TRBJ2-2 | TRBV13 | many | TRBD1 | TGTGCCAGCAGATACACCGGGACAGCAAACACCGGGGAGCTGTTTTTT | CASRYTGTANTGELFF
12 | TRBJ2-7 | TRBV27 | medium-sized | - | TGTGCCAGCAGTTCGACGGACAGTTTAGAGTACTTC | CASSSTDSLEYF
16 | TRBJ1-6 | TRBV6-2/TRBV6-3 | - | TRBD1 | TGTGCCAGCGCGAGGGTAGGGGGCAGTCAAAGCTCACCCCTCCACTTT | CASARVGGSQSSPLHF
16 | TRBJ2-7 | TRBV2 | few | TRBD2 | TGTGCCAGCACCGTGAGGTTGACTAGCGGGAGCGACGAGCAGTACTTC | CASTVRLTSGSDEQYF
14 | TRBJ2-1 | TRBV5-1 | many | TRBD2 | TGCGCCAGCAGACCGGGACTAGCGTACATGGAGCAGTTCTTC | CASRPGLAYMEQFF
15 | TRBJ2-5 | TRBV24-1 | many | TRBD1 | TGTGCCACCAGTGACCCTGGGACAGGTCAAGAGACCCAGTACTTC | CATSDPGTGQETQYF
13 | TRBJ2-3 | TRBV19 | many | - | TGTGCCAGTAGTATAGCGAACCCAGATACGCAGTATTTT | CASSIANPDTQYF
18 | TRBJ2-1 | TRBV6-5 | many | TRBD2 | TGTGCCAGCAGTCCTGGGACTAGCGGGGAGCCCCTGTTCAATGAGCAGTTCTTC | CASSPGTSGEPLFNEQFF
16 | TRBJ2-1 | TRBV3-1 | many | - | TGTGCCAGCAGCCATGTCCCCGAGGTACATTGCGATGAGCAGTTCTTC | CASSHVPEVHCDEQFF
14 | TRBJ1-6 | TRBV30 | many | - | TGTGCCTGGAGAGTTCTGGACTATAATTCACCCCTCCACTTT | CAWRVLDYNSPLHF
14 | TRBJ2-5 | TRBV5-8 | many | - | TGTGCCAGCAGCTTGTGGAGGGGTCAGGAGACCCAGTACTTC | CASSLWRGQETQYF
17 | TRBJ2-7 | TRBV3-1 | - | TRBD2 | TGTGCCAGCAGCCAAGAACGCGGGCGGGAGCCCTCCTACGAGCAGTACTTC | CASSQERGREPSYEQYF
13 | TRBJ2-7 | TRBV28 | many | - | TGTGCCAGCAGTTCCTACACGACCTACGAGCAGTACTTC | CASSSYTTYEQYF
11 | TRBJ2-7 | TRBV9 | medium-sized | - | TGTGCCAGCGGTCGGGGGTACGAGCAGTACTTC | CASGRGYEQYF
16 | TRBJ2-3 | TRBV7-3 | - | TRBD2 | TGTGCCAGCGGCCCTCGTAGCGGGGGTAGCACAGATACGCAGTATTTT | CASGPRSGGSTDTQYF
14 | TRBJ2-3 | TRBV12-3/TRBV12-4 | medium-sized | - | TGTGCCAGCAGTCCGGGACGGTTCACAGATACGCAGTATTTT | CASSPGRFTDTQYF
14 | TRBJ2-7 | TRBV30 | - | - | TGTGCCTGGAGTGTATCTGTGACTGGGGACGAGCAGTACTTC | CAWSVSVTGDEQYF
13 | TRBJ1-1 | TRBV7-2 | once | - | TGTGCCAGCACCAAAGGTACGTTGACTGAAGCTTTCTTT | CASTKGTLTEAFF
15 | TRBJ2-7 | TRBV9 | - | - | TGTGCCAGCAGCCCGCTCGCGGGTGTGGCCTACGAGCAGTACTTC | CASSPLAGVAYEQYF
15 | TRBJ2-2 | TRBV7-2 | - | - | TGTGCCAGCAGCCCCCTGGGCCGGGAAACCGGGGAGCTGTTTTTT | CASSPLGRETGELFF
13 | TRBJ2-3 | TRBV20-1 | once | TRBD2 | TGCAGTGCCACTAGCGGGTCCACAGATACGCAGTATTTT | CSATSGSTDTQYF
15 | TRBJ2-7 | TRBV7-2 | many | TRBD1 | TGTGCCAGCAGCTTCGCGCAGGGGGCGTACTACGAGCAGTACTTC | CASSFAQGAYYEQYF
14 | TRBJ1-6 | TRBV6-1 | medium-sized | - | TGTGCCAGCAGTGAAAGGAAGAACAATTCACCCCTCCACTTT | CASSERKNNSPLHF
14 | TRBJ2-7 | TRBV11-2 | medium-sized | - | TGTGCCAGCAGTCCGGGGGTGATCGGCTACGAGCAGTACTTC | CASSPGVIGYEQYF
18 | TRBJ2-5 | TRBV7-9 | many | TRBD2 | TGTGCCAGCAGCTTAATTGCGGGGGTAGCGGGGGATCAAGAGACCCAGTACTTC | CASSLIAGVAGDQETQYF
13 | TRBJ1-2 | TRBV12-3/TRBV12-4 | - | - | TGTGCCAGCAGTTTCGCAGGGGTGGATGGCTACACCTTC | CASSFAGVDGYTF
13 | TRBJ1-6 | TRBV6-5 | - | - | TGTGCCAGCAGTTACCAGGGGTCGTCACCCCTCCACTTT | CASSYQGSSPLHF
15 | TRBJ2-7 | TRBV27 | medium-sized | TRBD2 | TGTGCCAGCATGACTCGGGCTAGCGGGGTCCACGAGCAGTACTTC | CASMTRASGVHEQYF
16 | TRBJ2-1 | TRBV12-3/TRBV12-4 | - | TRBD2 | TGTGCCAGCAGTTCTGGACTAGCGGGCGGTTACAATGAGCAGTTCTTC | CASSSGLAGGYNEQFF
15 | TRBJ2-1 | TRBV19 | few | TRBD2 | TGTGCCAGTATCCCGACTATCGGGGGGGTGAATGAGCAGTTCTTC | CASIPTIGGVNEQFF
14 | TRBJ2-7 | TRBV15 | few | - | TGTGCCACCAGCAGAGCCCCACGGGAGAACGAGCAGTACTTC | CATSRAPRENEQYF
14 | TRBJ1-1 | TRBV6-5 | many | - | TGTGCCAGCAGTTACTCGTTGATGAACACTGAAGCTTTCTTT | CASSYSLMNTEAFF
11 | TRBJ1-1 | TRBV6-1 | - | - | TGTGCCAGCAGTCATGGGGTTGAAGCTTTCTTT | CASSHGVEAFF
16 | TRBJ2-5 | TRBV28 | many | TRBD2 | TGTGCCAGCAGCATTGGACTAGCGGATCCCCAAGAGACCCAGTACTTC | CASSIGLADPQETQYF
14 | TRBJ2-7 | TRBV30 | medium-sized | - | TGTGCCTGGAGCTCATACGGGGGAACCTACGAGCAGTACTTC | CAWSSYGGTYEQYF
13 | TRBJ1-5 | TRBV6-1 | medium-sized | - | TGTGCCAGCAGCGTTAGGACGGACCAGCCCCAGCATTTT | CASSVRTDQPQHF
14 | TRBJ2-7 | TRBV9 | - | - | TGTGCCAGCAGCCCAGGGGGGGACTCCTACGAGCAGTACTTC | CASSPGGDSYEQYF
15 | TRBJ1-1 | TRBV19 | large | - | TGTGCCAGTAGGGGCCCACAGGGAGGGAGCACTGAAGCTTTCTTT | CASRGPQGGSTEAFF
15 | TRBJ2-7 | TRBV14 | - | - | TGTGCCAGCAGCGGCGTGGGGGCGGGTAGAGGAGAGCAGTACTTC | CASSGVGAGRGEQYF